A selection of T cell receptor beta chains follows, all from one sample in a study of identical twins. TCRdb redid the calling of the 5' RACE reads with MiXCR, one entry per CDR3 protein. The sample consists of about 890,000 distinct CDR3 sequences, 10% to 15% of them appearing once. This sample also appeared in a second study, on yellow fever vaccine responses in identical twins.

The sample was PBMCs. The receptors come from a woman younger than 35 in good health. CDR3s include the opening cysteine and the closing phenylalanine or tryptophan. D genes are given only for firm matches. Not all rows give a size; the values are once, few, many and, for expanded clones, a class.

abundance	v_gene	j_gene	d_gene	CDR3aa
.	TRBV18	TRBJ1-1	.	CASSREGARAEAFF
few	TRBV12-3/TRBV12-4	TRBJ2-2	TRBD2	CASSSGTSLTGELFF
many	TRBV4-2	TRBJ2-2	.	CASGPVNTGELFF
.	TRBV2	TRBJ1-5	.	CASSEGPALEPQHF
.	TRBV7-3	TRBJ2-3	.	CASSLIGFGGAQYF
.	TRBV12-3/TRBV12-4	TRBJ2-3	.	CASSWAVRAPDTQYF
many	TRBV27	TRBJ2-5	.	CASSFSDQETQYF
.	TRBV5-8	TRBJ1-6	.	CASSLPVSYNSPLHF
few	TRBV2	TRBJ2-1	.	CATRLARDEQFF
few	TRBV7-9	TRBJ2-3	.	CASHTERNTDTQYF
many	TRBV12-3/TRBV12-4	TRBJ2-1	.	CASSPQFF
.	TRBV7-6	TRBJ2-3	.	CASSSTPGGRANSTDTQYF
few	TRBV21-1	TRBJ2-7	.	CASSSEGENEQYF
.	TRBV7-2	TRBJ1-2	.	CASSRTPSYLGGYTF
few	TRBV28	TRBJ1-2	TRBD1	CATRDSERGYTF
many	TRBV5-6	TRBJ2-1	.	CASSLQGGDEQFF
.	TRBV6-5	TRBJ2-1	TRBD1	CASSYVTGENEQFF
.	TRBV15	TRBJ2-1	TRBD2	CATSRSSSGGARNEQLF
many	TRBV20-1	TRBJ2-7	.	CSARDPLGISSYEQYF
.	TRBV12-3/TRBV12-4	TRBJ1-2	.	CASSLGSAGGYTF
.	TRBV27	TRBJ2-3	.	CASSLTPPDTQYF
.	TRBV7-8	TRBJ2-7	.	CASSLRRLDVQYF
.	TRBV7-8	TRBJ2-5	.	CASSLARAGQETQYF
.	TRBV5-1	TRBJ2-6	TRBD2	CASSHGGAGANVLTF
few	TRBV15	TRBJ2-1	.	CATRTVSSYNEQFF
many	TRBV4-1	TRBJ2-1	TRBD2	CASSQRASGRHNNEQFF
few	TRBV7-2	TRBJ2-2	.	CASSLGGTVPGELFF
.	TRBV18	TRBJ2-7	TRBD2	CASSPPSGGSSYEQYF
.	TRBV29-1	TRBJ2-2	TRBD1	CSVGDRGSLTGELFF
few	TRBV12-3/TRBV12-4	TRBJ2-4	.	CASSLVGPNIQYF
.	TRBV5-1	TRBJ2-1	TRBD2	CASSYPIAGGFNEQFF
.	TRBV20-1	TRBJ2-2	TRBD2	CSAVLAGGRIGELFF
.	TRBV4-2	TRBJ2-6	.	CASSQVEPSKQPHSGANVLTF